Below, 24 T cell receptor beta chains from the same sample are listed, as sequenced in a study of T cell responses to AZD1222 COVID-19 vaccine. Clones were read by immunoSEQ multiplex PCR, and TCRdb kept only the in-frame ones, dropping some. Seen here are approximately 100,000 clones, over 75% observed once, and the top ten hold 4.4%. Specimen: peripheral blood, collected 28 days after the second AZD1222 dose. These receptors all stem from an adult who received the AZD1222 COVID-19 vaccine.

J is TRBJ1-1 and V is TRBV29-1; possibly TRBD1 for D (5 bases). This CDR3 contains 14 residues. Trimming took 5 bases from V and 4 from J, leaving 17 bases between them. Germline V gene lookup returns CDR1 SQVTM and CDR2 ANQGSEA. The CDR3: CSVHLRGLVTEAFF. DNA of the CDR3: TGCAGCGTTCACCTCCGGGGGTTAGTCACTGAAGCTTTCTTT.

The V gene is TRBV2, the J gene TRBJ2-3; 9 bases line up with TRBD2. CDR1 and CDR2 from the germline V gene are SNHLY and FYNNEI. There are 16 residues in the CDR3. V was pared by 2 bases and J by 4 bases, with 7 bases of the junction left unmatched. The chain's CDR3 is CASSETVRGGPDTQYF. In DNA form, the CDR3 reads TGTGCCAGCAGTGAAACGGTGCGGGGGGGACCAGATACGCAGTATTTT.

This clone was observed once. V gene TRBV30 combines with J gene TRBJ1-2, with D hard to call. The CDR3 has 12 amino acids. V shed 3 bases and J shed 4 bases, with 9 bases lying between them. Per germline, CDR1 GTSNPN and CDR2 SVGIG (reference sequence). The CDR3 coding sequence is TGTGCCTGGAGCGAGGGATTCTATGGCTACACCTTC. Protein product: CAWSEGFYGYTF.

This clone was seen only once. The chain joins TRBV5-4 to TRBJ2-7, with 11 bases fitting TRBD2. With 1 base clipped from V and 7 bases from J, the junction kept 4 bases outside the gene matches. The CDR3 runs 14 residues. The V gene's germline CDR1 is SGHNT and CDR2 YYREEE (reference sequence). The CDR3 region has the DNA TGTGCCAGCAGCTTGTCTAGCGGGAGGTGGGAGCAGTACTTC. Translating gives CASSLSSGRWEQYF.

The chain recombines TRBV18 with TRBJ2-2; 10 positions agree with TRBD1. Germline loops: CDR1 KGHSH, CDR2 LQKENI. The junction had 3 bases not matched to a gene; V was cut back by 2 bases and J by 0 bases. CDR3 length: 17 amino acids. The CDR3 region has the DNA TGTGCCAGCTCACCAGCGGGACAGGGGTCGAACACCGGGGAGCTGTTTTTT. Residues: CASSPAGQGSNTGELFF. The full variable domain, rest sourced from reference TRBV18 and TRBJ2-2, is NAGVMQNPRHLVRRRGQEARLRCSPMKGHSHVYWYRQLPEEGLKFMVYLQKENIIDESGMPKERFSAEFPKEGPSILRIQQVVRGDSAAYFCASSPAGQGSNTGELFFGEGSRLTVL.

The J gene is TRBJ2-7, the V gene TRBV6-2 or TRBV6-3; 13 bases agree with TRBD2. V lost 4 bases and J lost 4; bases outside the gene matches: 4. CDR1 and CDR2 from the germline V gene are MNHEY and SVGEGT. This CDR3 region has 15 residues. The DNA of the CDR3 is TGTGCCAGCAGTTCCCCGACTAGCGGGAGGTACGAGCAGTACTTC. Protein: CASSSPTSGRYEQYF.

This clone was seen at least ten times. The rearrangement uses TRBV30 and TRBJ2-7, with TRBD2 as a possible D gene (5 bases). Germline V lookup: CDR1 GTSNPN, CDR2 SVGIG (reference sequence). CDR3 size: 14 residues. The V gene lost 2 bases and the J gene lost 2 bases, with 13 bases spanning the gap. The CDR3 sequence is CAWSSHGIAYEQYF. CDR3 DNA: TGTGCCTGGAGTTCGCACGGGATAGCCTACGAGCAGTACTTC. The whole variable domain, filled in from reference TRBV30 and TRBJ2-7, reads SQTIHQWPATLVQPVGSPLSLECTVEGTSNPNLYWYRQAAGRGLQLLFYSVGIGQISSEVPQNLSASRPQDRQFILSSKKLLLSDSGFYLCAWSSHGIAYEQYFGPGTRLTVT.

This clone has just a few counts. V is TRBV7-2 and J is TRBJ2-3; TRBD2 matches 11 bases. The CDR3 spans 14 residues. The junction had 1 base not matched to a gene; V was cut back by 4 bases and J by 4 bases. Germline lookup yields CDR1 SGHTA and CDR2 FQGNSA. The CDR3 coding sequence is TGTGCCAGCAGCTCGGGACTAGCGGCAGATACGCAGTATTTT. The encoded protein is CASSSGLAADTQYF.

The V call is TRBV7-2, the J call TRBJ2-7, with D perhaps matching TRBD1 or TRBD2 (5 bases each). The ends were cut back, 5 bases at V and 6 bases at J, with 11 bases in the middle. The length of the CDR3 is 12 residues. CDR1 is SGHTA, CDR2 FQGNSA, per germline. The CDR3 is CASSRTGPEQYF. CDR3 in DNA: TGTGCCAGCAGCCGTACGGGGCCCGAGCAGTACTTC. Together with reference TRBV7-2 and TRBJ2-7, the CDR3 gives the full variable domain: GAGVSQSPSNKVTEKGKDVELRCDPISGHTALYWYRQSLGQGLEFLIYFQGNSAPDKSGLPSDRFSAERTGGSVSTLTIQRTQQEDSAVYLCASSRTGPEQYFGPGTRLTVT.

The chain carries TRBV6-5 and TRBJ2-7; no clear D. V shed 10 bases and J shed 3 bases, with 10 bases lying between them. The germline V gene has CDR1 MNHEY and CDR2 SVGAGI. The CDR3 totals 11 residues. CDR3 in DNA: TGTGCCACCCGACGGCTCTACGAGCAGTACTTC. This codes for CATRRLYEQYF.

This chain uses TRBV19 with TRBJ1-3; no reliable D call. The CDR3 contains 14 residues. The germline CDR1 and CDR2 sequences are LNHDA and SQIVND (reference sequence). With 5 bases removed from V and 0 bases from J, the gap between germline ends came to 8 bases. The CDR3 DNA reads as TGTGCCAGTAGTCACCTTCACTCTGGAAACACCATATATTTT. It is translated as CASSHLHSGNTIYF.

The chain uses TRBV29-1 and TRBJ2-2; a possible D gene is TRBD1 (5 bases). CDR3 length equals 16 residues. Trimming pared 3 bases from V and 0 bases from J, leaving 14 bases between. Germline CDR1 reads SQVTM; CDR2 reads ANQGSEA. The CDR3 here is CSVEITGGANTGELFF. For the CDR3, the DNA is TGCAGCGTTGAGATAACAGGCGGAGCGAACACCGGGGAGCTGTTTTTT.

Notes on this clone: Other DNA sequences in the same sample also yield this CDR3. The CDR3 loop is CASSLAGLAGGTDTQYF. The CDR3 DNA reads TGCGCCAGCAGCTTGGCTGGTCTAGCGGGAGGCACAGATACGCAGTATTTT. This sequence joins TRBV5-1 and TRBJ2-3, with 10 bases fitting TRBD2. CDR1 and CDR2 from the germline V gene are SGHRS and YFSETQ. V lost 0 bases to trimming and J lost 1 base; unmatched junction nucleotides: 5. The CDR3 contains 17 residues.

CDR3 nucleotide sequence: TGTGCCAGCAGTGAAGGGATTGCAGGGGGCGAAGTAAAGCATTTT. Translation: CASSEGIAGGEVKHF. This chain connects TRBV6-1 to TRBJ1-5; 8 bases fit TRBD1. The V segment lost 1 base and the J segment 14 bases; nucleotides outside the gene matches: 13. This CDR3 has 15 residues. Germline V lookup: CDR1 MNHNS, CDR2 SASEGT.

This chain links TRBV6-1 with TRBJ2-1; a possible D gene is TRBD1 (6 bases). From germline, CDR1 is MNHNS and CDR2 SASEGT. The CDR3 spans 16 residues. Deletions cut 4 bases from V and 2 bases from J, with 15 bases between. The CDR3 loop reads CASSAEQGFAYNEQFF. The CDR3 DNA sequence: TGTGCCAGCAGTGCAGAACAGGGCTTTGCCTACAATGAGCAGTTCTTC.

This rearrangement joins TRBV25-1 to TRBJ2-3; D is unresolved. V was clipped by 11 bases and J by 4 bases, with 13 bases between them. The CDR3 sequence is 12 residues long. In germline, CDR1 is MGHDK, CDR2 SYGVNS. The CDR3 DNA reads TGTGCCGTCGAAGGGAACGCAGATACGCAGTATTTT. Protein product: CAVEGNADTQYF. The full variable domain, completed using reference TRBV25-1 and TRBJ2-3, is EADIYQTPRYLVIGTGKKITLECSQTMGHDKMYWYQQDPGMELHLIHYSYGVNSTEKGDLSSESTVSRIRTEHFPLTLESARPSHTSQYLCAVEGNADTQYFGPGTRLTVL.

CDR3 nucleotides: TGCAGCGTCGAGACAGGGGATAGCAATCAGCCCCAGCATTTT. Translated, it gives CSVETGDSNQPQHF. The chain combines TRBV29-1 with TRBJ1-5; 8 bases align to TRBD1. CDR3 length: 14 residues. CDR1 and CDR2 from the germline V gene are SQVTM and ANQGSEA. Trimming took 6 bases from V and 0 from J; bases not matched to a gene: 4.

The chain couples TRBV7-2 to TRBJ1-4; 8 positions agree with TRBD1. The CDR3 contains 14 residues. After removal of 5 bases from V and 4 bases from J, the junction contained 3 bases not matched to a gene. The germline V gene has CDR1 SGHTA and CDR2 FQGNSA. CDR3 protein: CASSRDRINEKLFF. CDR3 nucleotides: TGTGCCAGCAGCCGGGACAGGATTAATGAAAAACTGTTTTTT. The full variable domain, in which reference TRBV7-2 and TRBJ1-4 provide the parts outside the CDR3, is GAGVSQSPSNKVTEKGKDVELRCDPISGHTALYWYRQSLGQGLEFLIYFQGNSAPDKSGLPSDRFSAERTGGSVSTLTIQRTQQEDSAVYLCASSRDRINEKLFFGSGTQLSVL.

This clone was detected only a few times. V and J are TRBV4-2 and TRBJ2-6, with D possibly TRBD1 on 5 matching bases. CDR3 size: 16 residues. V gave up 0 bases and J gave up 3 bases, with 9 bases separating them. Per the germline V gene, CDR1 is LGHNA and CDR2 is YNFKEQ. The CDR3 DNA follows: TGTGCCAGCAGCCAAGAGGGGCAGGGTGGGGCCAACGTCCTGACTTTC. Encoded protein: CASSQEGQGGANVLTF.

The chain combines TRBV19 with TRBJ1-1; D remains ambiguous. Trimming took 7 bases from V and 1 from J, leaving 13 bases between them. Germline loops: CDR1 LNHDA, CDR2 SQIVND (reference sequence). CDR3 size: 14 residues. CDR3: CASKGRVGNTEAFF. The CDR3 bases are TGTGCCAGTAAAGGCCGGGTAGGGAACACTGAAGCTTTCTTT.

This clone was seen only once. The rearrangement uses TRBV24-1 and TRBJ2-2; the D call may be TRBD1 or TRBD2 (5 bases each). The CDR3 loop spans 16 amino acids. Germline CDR1 KGHDR, CDR2 SFDVKD. Deletions cut 4 bases from V and 3 bases from J, with 14 bases between. The CDR3 coding sequence is TGTGCCACCAGTGACTTGAGGGGATACGACACCGGGGAGCTGTTTTTT. It specifies CATSDLRGYDTGELFF.

The chain combines TRBV19 with TRBJ2-6, with 8 bases matching TRBD1. This CDR3 spans 16 amino acids. V gave up 5 bases and J gave up 2 bases; unmatched junction bases: 5. CDR1 and CDR2 (germline): LNHDA, SQIVND (reference sequence). CDR3 sequence: CASSVQGQAGANVLTF. The DNA of the CDR3 is TGTGCCAGTAGTGTGCAGGGACAGGCTGGGGCCAACGTCCTGACTTTC.

The CDR3 DNA reads TGTGCCAGCAGCCACATGTCCTGGGGGAACACTGAAGCTTTCTTT. Translated, it gives CASSHMSWGNTEAFF. The V and J genes are TRBV7-9 and TRBJ1-1; D gene uncertain. The germline V and J ends were trimmed by 5 bases and 1 base, with 14 bases remaining between them. CDR3 size: 15 residues. The germline gives CDR1 SEHNR, CDR2 FQNEAQ (reference sequence).

The chain couples TRBV7-2 to TRBJ2-7; no definite D call. Germline V gene data show CDR1 as SGHTA and CDR2 as FQGNSA. This CDR3 spans 13 amino acids. V was pared by 5 bases and J by 5 bases, with 13 bases between. CDR3 region: CASSATPQDEQYF. The DNA of the CDR3 is TGTGCCAGCAGCGCAACGCCCCAGGACGAGCAGTACTTC.